These 16 T cell receptor beta chains came from one sample sequenced in a study of identical twins. TCRdb independently ran MiXCR on the 5' RACE reads; one entry per CDR3 protein. The sample holds under 350,000 distinct CDR3 sequences, less than 9.5% seen once. This sample also belongs to another study, concerning yellow fever vaccine responses in identical twins.

Sequenced input: CD8+ T cells sorted from blood. These TCRs come from a young woman in good health.

The V call is TRBV5-1, the J call TRBJ2-1; D uncertain. The CDR3 is 15 amino acids. Looked up from germline, CDR1 is SGHRS and CDR2 is YFSETQ. V lost 4 bases and J lost 9, with 20 bases in between. CDR3 sequence (DNA): TGCGCCAGCAGCCCCCGCTCCGGAGTGGGAATTGAGCAGTTCTTC. It codes for CASSPRSGVGIEQFF.

This clonotype has just a few counts. The rearrangement uses TRBV13 and TRBJ2-7; D is ambiguous. Between the trimmed V and J ends, which lost 4 bases and 6 bases, there was a span of 13 bases. The CDR3 sequence is 13 residues long. Germline-derived CDR1 and CDR2 are PRHDT and FYEKMQ (reference sequence). The CDR3 coding sequence is TGTGCCAGCAGCTCCGACAACCCAGGCGAGCAGTACTTC. This sequence encodes CASSSDNPGEQYF.

This clonotype was counted many times. The chain links TRBV12-3 or TRBV12-4 to TRBJ2-5, with D unclear. The CDR3 is made up of 12 amino acids. Trimming took 2 bases from V and 1 from J, leaving 2 bases between them. The CDR3 reads CASSLIQETQYF. The CDR3 region has the DNA TGTGCCAGCAGTTTAATCCAAGAGACCCAGTACTTC.

This clonotype was detected ten times or more. V and J are TRBV9 and TRBJ2-5; D is perhaps TRBD2 (6 bases). The CDR3 loop spans 14 amino acids. Germline CDR1 reads SGDLS; CDR2 reads YYNGEE. V dropped 0 bases and J dropped 4 bases, with 10 bases sitting between them. CDR3: CASSVATSRETQYF. CDR3 bases: TGTGCCAGCAGCGTAGCGACTAGTAGAGAGACCCAGTACTTC.

V usage is TRBV30 and J usage is TRBJ1-1, with 8 bases lining up with TRBD1. Looked up from germline, CDR1 is GTSNPN and CDR2 is SVGIG (reference sequence). This CDR3 spans 13 amino acids. This CDR3 reads CTGDRAGGPEAFF. The CDR3 DNA reads as TGTACCGGGGACCGCGCAGGGGGCCCTGAAGCTTTCTTT.

This clonotype has a count of ten or more. This chain connects TRBV15 to TRBJ2-7, with D perhaps TRBD1 (6 bases). Per germline, CDR1 LNHNV and CDR2 YYDKDF (reference sequence). Between the trimmed V and J ends, which lost 5 bases and 6 bases, there was a span of 11 bases. The CDR3 runs to 12 residues. The CDR3 here is CATSSGQREQYF. For the CDR3, the DNA is TGTGCCACCAGCTCGGGACAACGCGAGCAGTACTTC.

This chain links TRBV10-1 with TRBJ2-5; 9 bases are shared with TRBD2. The ends lost 3 bases at V and 5 bases at J; junction bases unmatched: 7. This CDR3 has 15 amino acids. Germline-derived CDR1 and CDR2 are WNHNN and SYGVQD (reference sequence). CDR3 DNA: TGCGCCAGCAGTGATGCTAGCGGGATAACGGAGACCCAGTACTTC. Its protein is CASSDASGITETQYF.

The sample holds a few counts of this clonotype. J is TRBJ2-4 and V is TRBV4-1; TRBD2 is a possible D gene (6 bases). V lost 4 bases to trimming and J lost 8 bases, with 12 bases between them. CDR3 size: 13 residues. Per germline, CDR1 MGHRA and CDR2 YSYEKL. CDR3 residues: CASSPGLGDIQYF. DNA for the CDR3: TGCGCCAGCAGCCCGGGACTTGGGGACATTCAGTACTTC.

This clonotype was counted many times. The CDR3 here is CASSLDGVNLAGANVLTF. The CDR3, as DNA: TGTGCCAGCAGCCTCGACGGGGTCAATTTAGCTGGGGCCAACGTCCTGACTTTC. The chain is built from TRBV3-1 and TRBJ2-6; D is perhaps TRBD2 (5 bases). Germline CDR1 LGHDT, CDR2 YNNKEL (reference sequence). V lost 4 bases and J 2 bases, leaving 18 bases between the germline ends. The CDR3 totals 18 residues.

This clonotype was found many times. The rearrangement joins TRBV7-9 to TRBJ2-5; possibly TRBD2 for D (7 bases). This CDR3 region has 17 residues. Trimming cost V 1 base and J 1 base, with 16 bases left between them. CDR1 is SEHNR and CDR2 is FQNEAQ in the germline V gene (reference sequence). The DNA of the CDR3 is TGTGCCAGCAGCTTAGAGGGATTGGCGGGGGCCCAAGAGACCCAGTACTTC. The encoded protein is CASSLEGLAGAQETQYF.

This clonotype was picked up many times. The rearrangement uses TRBV3-1 and TRBJ1-4; weak D call: TRBD1 (5 bases). Trimming took off 0 bases at V and 0 bases at J, with 8 bases between the two ends. The CDR3 runs 16 residues. CDR1 LGHDT and CDR2 YNNKEL come from the germline V gene (reference sequence). CDR3 bases: TGTGCCAGCAGCCAAGATCAGGGCGCAACTAATGAAAAACTGTTTTTT. Protein product: CASSQDQGATNEKLFF.

There are a few counts of this clonotype. The chain combines TRBV28 with TRBJ2-7; D might be TRBD2 (5 bases). The CDR3 has 14 residues. Germline V gene data show CDR1 as MDHEN and CDR2 as SYDVKM. The V gene lost 4 bases and the J gene lost 2 bases, with 12 bases spanning the gap. The CDR3 bases are TGTGCCAGCAGTTCGCAGGAGGATACCTACGAGCAGTACTTC. Residues: CASSSQEDTYEQYF.

This chain uses TRBV20-1 with TRBJ2-1; D is perhaps TRBD2 (6 bases). Trimming shortened V by 5 bases and J by 4 bases, and 21 bases separated the two germline ends. The CDR3 extends over 16 amino acids. The germline gives CDR1 DFQATT, CDR2 SNEGSKA (reference sequence). The CDR3 coding sequence is TGCAGTGCTCTGCCCGGGGCGCAGGGAGGATACAATGAGCAGTTCTTC. It specifies CSALPGAQGGYNEQFF.

The CDR3 DNA reads TGCAGCGTTGCGAGGCCCGGCTACGAGCAGTACTTC. Residues: CSVARPGYEQYF. This chain links TRBV29-1 with TRBJ2-7, with unresolved D. The CDR3 runs to 12 residues. The V and J ends lost 4 bases and 3 bases respectively, with 10 bases between them. Germline V gene lookup returns CDR1 SQVTM and CDR2 ANQGSEA.

This clonotype was counted only a few times. The chain's CDR3 is CAWSVFPEAFF. In DNA, the CDR3 is TGTGCCTGGAGTGTATTTCCTGAAGCTTTCTTT. V and J are TRBV30 and TRBJ1-1; D not resolved. Germline V gives CDR1 GTSNPN, CDR2 SVGIG (reference sequence). Trimming pared 0 bases from V and 6 bases from J, leaving 5 bases between. The CDR3 sequence is 11 residues long.

The V call is TRBV30, the J call TRBJ1-1; D ambiguous. CDR1 is GTSNPN and CDR2 is SVGIG in the germline V gene (reference sequence). This CDR3 comprises 13 residues. V dropped 0 bases and J dropped 6 bases, with 11 bases sitting between them. The CDR3 is CAWSVLVSPEAFF. The CDR3 nucleotides are TGTGCCTGGAGTGTACTGGTCTCTCCTGAAGCTTTCTTT.